This TCR beta chain comes out of a study of PD-L1 blockade in urothelial cancer. In the study overall: Male sex and bladder-origin urothelial cancer were recorded for twenty-five of 29 patients. Of prior chemotherapy regimens, patients had received between 0 and 3. The study's findings and limits: Below-median TCR clonality that was measured in pretreatment blood predicted better survival.

This clone was recorded once. Its cognate antigen is unknown. Time point meaning: peripheral blood 6 weeks after treatment start. Germline assignment: CDR1 SGHRS and CDR2 YFSETQ. This CDR3 has 13 residues. Between the trimmed V and J ends, which lost 2 bases and 3 bases, there was a span of 5 bases. The data were produced by immunoSEQ multiplex PCR, yet TCRdb's version contains in-frame clones alone and is incomplete. The sample records about 30,000 clones, 80% to 90% being singletons. The sample here was PBMCs, taken around atezolizumab (anti-PD-L1) treatment. The TCR was taken from a man older than 75 with urothelial cancer. This chain links TRBV5-1 with TRBJ2-2; D is perhaps TRBD1 (5 bases). This CDR3 reads CASSLQDTGELFF. The CDR3 DNA follows: TGCGCCAGCAGCTTACAGGACACCGGGGAGCTGTTTTTT. The full variable domain, completed using reference TRBV5-1 and TRBJ2-2, is KAGVTQTPRYLIKTRGQQVTLSCSPISGHRSVSWYQQTPGQGLQFLFEYFSETQRNKGNFPGRFSGRQFSNSRSEMNVSTLELGDSALYLCASSLQDTGELFFGEGSRLTVL.